The sequence of this TCR beta chain was determined in a study of blood T cell repertoires in COVID-19 (dated by TCRdb to the early 2020s). Background on the whole study: Collaborator samples came from the United States, Italy and Spain and covered acute and convalescent phases of COVID-19. The prospective study material was composed of cDNA or gDNA derived from T cells, B-cell-depleted T cells, or PBMCs. The dataset comprised deeply sampled blood TCRbeta repertoires from subjects exposed to, actively infected with, or recovered from COVID-19. The repertoires were released in a freely available public database intended as a resource for research on the immune response to SARS-CoV-2. The samples were drawn from the first 160 participants of the ongoing ImmuneRACE study and from more than 1,000 subjects provided by 6 global collaborators. Nearly every sample came with metadata listing a de-identified subject ID, COVID-19 status, age in years and sex. HLA class I and class II types, where available, came from metadata supplied by the sample provider rather than from assay-based typing.

On this clone itself: Its antigen is still unknown. The sample holds no much larger clone one base away, and base qualities are not on file.

The V end gives up 1 base and the J end 5 bases, leaving 5 bases in the junction not matched to a gene. The germline V gene provides CDR1 SGHRS and CDR2 YFSETQ. Including cysteine and phenylalanine, the CDR3 has 14 amino acids. CDR3 DNA is the only sequence kept; it has 42 bases, read in frame from the first base. Collaborating institutions collected whole blood in K2EDTA tubes following their own protocols. For TCRbeta analysis, collaborators shipped samples in one of three forms: frozen whole blood, isolated PBMCs, or DNA extracted from either of those sample types. TCRbeta CDR3 regions were amplified from genomic DNA by means of the immunoSEQ Assay, a bias-controlled multiplex PCR. The paper's processing steps were these. The number of nucleated cells in each sample was estimated from the amplification of reference gene primers within the assay. Sequence reads were collapsed and filtered to measure the absolute abundance of every unique TCRbeta CDR3 rearrangement. For each sample, productive Simpson clonality was calculated as the square root of Simpson's diversity index across productive rearrangements. TCRdb limited this immuneACCESS table to in-frame rearrangements with V and J called. A share of clones is missing; checked studies link under half to unresolved V genes, and the rest is unexplained. That table is the source of V, J and clone size, and D and trimming were worked out from the DNA. For this sample the table gives 55,000 to 75,000 clones, of which roughly 90% were detected only once. The top ten clonotypes cover roughly 4% of the sample.

The investigation overall reported the following: The quantity of clinical and demographic metadata differed by source and by participant and was supplied without curation.

Sequences were obtained from peripheral blood. The clonotype originates from a human donor in a cohort sampled during active COVID-19. The chain employs TRBV5-1 and TRBJ2-5; the junction holds 7 bases that match TRBD2. The CDR3 loop reads CASSLSAGVETQYF. In nucleotide form, the sequence is TGCGCCAGCAGCTTGTCGGCGGGAGTGGAGACCCAGTACTTC.